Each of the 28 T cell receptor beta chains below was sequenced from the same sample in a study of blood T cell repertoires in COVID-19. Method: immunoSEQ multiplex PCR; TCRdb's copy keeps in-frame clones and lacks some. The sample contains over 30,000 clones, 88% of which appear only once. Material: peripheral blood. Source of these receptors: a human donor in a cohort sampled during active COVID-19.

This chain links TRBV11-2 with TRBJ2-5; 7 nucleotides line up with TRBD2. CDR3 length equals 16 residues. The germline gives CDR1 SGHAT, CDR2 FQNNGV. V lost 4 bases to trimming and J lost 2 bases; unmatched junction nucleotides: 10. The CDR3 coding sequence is TGTGCCAGCAGCTGGGGGGGAGGAGGGGCACAAGAGACCCAGTACTTC. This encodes CASSWGGGGAQETQYF.

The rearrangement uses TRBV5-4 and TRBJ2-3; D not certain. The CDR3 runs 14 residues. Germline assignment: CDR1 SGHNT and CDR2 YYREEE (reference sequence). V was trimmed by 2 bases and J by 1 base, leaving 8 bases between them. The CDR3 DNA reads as TGTGCCAGCAGCTTAAAACACGGCACAGATACGCAGTATTTT. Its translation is CASSLKHGTDTQYF.

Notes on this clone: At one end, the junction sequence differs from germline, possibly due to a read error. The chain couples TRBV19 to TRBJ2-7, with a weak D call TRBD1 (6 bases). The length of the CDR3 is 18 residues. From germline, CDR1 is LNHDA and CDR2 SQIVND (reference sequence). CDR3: CASSPLLKGSGASHEQYF. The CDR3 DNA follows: TGTGCCAGTAGTCCCCTCCTCAAGGGGTCAGGGGCCTCCCACGAGCAGTACTTC.

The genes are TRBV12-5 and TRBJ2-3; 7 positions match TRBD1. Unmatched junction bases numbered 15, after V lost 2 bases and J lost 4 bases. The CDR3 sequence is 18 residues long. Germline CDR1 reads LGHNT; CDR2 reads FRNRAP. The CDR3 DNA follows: TGTGCTAGTGGTTTGTTAACTCGGCCCGGGACAGAAGCAGATACGCAGTATTTT. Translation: CASGLLTRPGTEADTQYF.

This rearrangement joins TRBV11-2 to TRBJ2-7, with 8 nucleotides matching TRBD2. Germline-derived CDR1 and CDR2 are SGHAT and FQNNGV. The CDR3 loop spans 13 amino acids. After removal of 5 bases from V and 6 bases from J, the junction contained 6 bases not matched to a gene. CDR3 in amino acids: CASSPLRGAEQYF. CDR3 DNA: TGTGCCAGCAGCCCCCTGCGGGGGGCCGAGCAGTACTTC.

The CDR3 DNA sequence: TGTGCCAGCAGTTACGGACTAGCGGTACAAGAGACCCAGTACTTC. Encoded protein: CASSYGLAVQETQYF. The rearrangement uses TRBV7-6 and TRBJ2-5, with 10 bases identical to TRBD2. V lost 6 bases, J lost 2 bases, and 6 bases stayed unmatched. The CDR3 is made up of 15 amino acids. The germline CDR1 and CDR2 sequences are SGHVS and FNYEAQ.

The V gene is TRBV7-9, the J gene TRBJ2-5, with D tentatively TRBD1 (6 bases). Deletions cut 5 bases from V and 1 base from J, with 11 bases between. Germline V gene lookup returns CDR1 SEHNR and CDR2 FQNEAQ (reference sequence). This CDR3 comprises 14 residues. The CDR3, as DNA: TGTGCCAGCAGCACACAGGGAGTCCAAGAGACCCAGTACTTC. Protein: CASSTQGVQETQYF.

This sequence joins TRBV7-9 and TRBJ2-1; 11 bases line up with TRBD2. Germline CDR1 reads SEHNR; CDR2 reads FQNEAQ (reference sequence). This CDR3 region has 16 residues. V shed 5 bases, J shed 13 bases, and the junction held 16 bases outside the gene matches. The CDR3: CASSRIAGGPSPYQFF. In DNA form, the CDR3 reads TGTGCCAGCAGCCGCATAGCGGGAGGGCCCTCCCCTTATCAGTTCTTC.

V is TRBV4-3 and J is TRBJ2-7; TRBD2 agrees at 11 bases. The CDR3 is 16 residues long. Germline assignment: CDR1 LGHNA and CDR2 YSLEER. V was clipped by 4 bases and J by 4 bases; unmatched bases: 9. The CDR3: CASSPLGTSGLYEQYF. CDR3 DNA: TGCGCCAGCAGCCCCCTCGGGACTAGCGGCTTATACGAGCAGTACTTC.

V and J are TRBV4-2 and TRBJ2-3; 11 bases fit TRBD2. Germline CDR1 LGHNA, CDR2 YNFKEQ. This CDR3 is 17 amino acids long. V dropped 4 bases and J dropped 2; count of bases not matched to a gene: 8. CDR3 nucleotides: TGTGCCAGCAGCCCCGGGACTAGCGGTTACAACACAGATACGCAGTATTTT. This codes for CASSPGTSGYNTDTQYF.

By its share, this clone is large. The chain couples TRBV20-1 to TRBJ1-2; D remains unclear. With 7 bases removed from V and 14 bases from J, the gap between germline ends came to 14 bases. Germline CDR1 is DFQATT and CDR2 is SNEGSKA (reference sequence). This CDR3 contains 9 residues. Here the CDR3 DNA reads TGCAGTGTCCATGACATTAAGACCTTC. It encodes CSVHDIKTF.

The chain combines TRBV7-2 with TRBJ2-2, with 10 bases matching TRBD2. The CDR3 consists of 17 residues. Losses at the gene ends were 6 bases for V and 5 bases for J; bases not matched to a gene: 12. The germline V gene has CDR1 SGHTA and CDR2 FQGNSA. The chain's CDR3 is CASRTEGGSGRTGELFF. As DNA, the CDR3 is TGTGCCAGCAGAACAGAGGGAGGTAGCGGGAGGACCGGGGAGCTGTTTTTT. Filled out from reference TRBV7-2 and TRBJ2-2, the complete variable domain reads GAGVSQSPSNKVTEKGKDVELRCDPISGHTALYWYRQSLGQGLEFLIYFQGNSAPDKSGLPSDRFSAERTGGSVSTLTIQRTQQEDSAVYLCASRTEGGSGRTGELFFGEGSRLTVL.

The DNA of the CDR3 is TGTGCCAGCAGCCACCAACAGACTAGCGGGGGATCTGAAGATACGCAGTATTTT. Amino acids: CASSHQQTSGGSEDTQYF. The V call is TRBV4-2, the J call TRBJ2-3; 12 bases map to TRBD2. CDR3 size: 18 residues. CDR1 LGHNA and CDR2 YNFKEQ come from the germline V gene. J gave up 5 bases and V 3 bases, and 12 bases lay outside the gene matches.

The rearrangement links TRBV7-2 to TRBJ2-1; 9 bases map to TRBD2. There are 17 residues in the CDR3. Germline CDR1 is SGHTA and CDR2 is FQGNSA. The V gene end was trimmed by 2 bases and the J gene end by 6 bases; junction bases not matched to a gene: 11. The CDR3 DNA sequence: TGTGCCAGCAGCTTACGGGCTAGCGGGGCCTTAGGCAATGAGCAGTTCTTC. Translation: CASSLRASGALGNEQFF. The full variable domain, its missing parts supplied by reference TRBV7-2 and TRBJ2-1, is GAGVSQSPSNKVTEKGKDVELRCDPISGHTALYWYRQSLGQGLEFLIYFQGNSAPDKSGLPSDRFSAERTGGSVSTLTIQRTQQEDSAVYLCASSLRASGALGNEQFFGPGTRLTVL.

This CDR3 is CASSLGLAGEQFF. DNA for the CDR3: TGTGCCAGTAGCCTGGGCCTAGCGGGTGAGCAGTTCTTC. The chain uses TRBV19 and TRBJ2-1; 8 bases agree with TRBD2. CDR3 length: 13 residues. Per the germline V gene, CDR1 is LNHDA and CDR2 is SQIVND (reference sequence). With 6 bases clipped from V and 9 bases from J, the junction kept 7 bases outside the gene matches.

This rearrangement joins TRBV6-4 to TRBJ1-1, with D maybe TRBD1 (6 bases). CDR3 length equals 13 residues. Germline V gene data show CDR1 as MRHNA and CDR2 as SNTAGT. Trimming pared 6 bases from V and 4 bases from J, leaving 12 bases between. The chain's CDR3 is CASRRTVLTEAFF. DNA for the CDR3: TGTGCCAGCAGGCGGACAGTACTCACTGAAGCTTTCTTT.

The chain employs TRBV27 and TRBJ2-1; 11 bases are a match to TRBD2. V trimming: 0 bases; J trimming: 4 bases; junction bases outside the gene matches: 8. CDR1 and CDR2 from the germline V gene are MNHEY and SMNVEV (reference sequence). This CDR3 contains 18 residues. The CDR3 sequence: CASSLSVAGGPGYNEQFF. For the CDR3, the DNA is TGTGCCAGCAGTTTATCGGTAGCGGGAGGGCCTGGATACAATGAGCAGTTCTTC.

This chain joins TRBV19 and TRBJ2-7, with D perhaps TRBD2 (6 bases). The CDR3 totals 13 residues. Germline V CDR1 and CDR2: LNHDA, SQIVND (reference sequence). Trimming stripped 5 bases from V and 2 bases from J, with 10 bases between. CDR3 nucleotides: TGTGCCAGTAGTTTCGGGAGCGCCTACGAGCAGTACTTC. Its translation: CASSFGSAYEQYF.

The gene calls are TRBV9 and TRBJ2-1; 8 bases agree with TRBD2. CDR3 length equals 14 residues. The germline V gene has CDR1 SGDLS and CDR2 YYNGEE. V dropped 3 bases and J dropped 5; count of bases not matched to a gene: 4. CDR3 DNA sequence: TGTGCCAGCAGCGCTAGCGGGCCGAACAATGAGCAGTTCTTC. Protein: CASSASGPNNEQFF.

The CDR3 here is CASIQGGASYEQYF. For the CDR3, the DNA is TGTGCCAGCATTCAGGGGGGAGCGTCCTACGAGCAGTACTTC. The V call is TRBV28, the J call TRBJ2-7; D may be TRBD1 (7 bases). Germline CDR1 and CDR2: MDHEN and SYDVKM. The V end lost 7 bases, the J end lost 1 base, and 14 bases lay between the germline ends. The CDR3 is made up of 14 amino acids.

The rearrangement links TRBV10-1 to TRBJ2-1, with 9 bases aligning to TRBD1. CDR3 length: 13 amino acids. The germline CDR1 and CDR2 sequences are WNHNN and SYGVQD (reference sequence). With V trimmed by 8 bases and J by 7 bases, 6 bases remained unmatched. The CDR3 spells CASAGTGLNEQFF. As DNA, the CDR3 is TGCGCCAGCGCCGGGACAGGGTTAAATGAGCAGTTCTTC.

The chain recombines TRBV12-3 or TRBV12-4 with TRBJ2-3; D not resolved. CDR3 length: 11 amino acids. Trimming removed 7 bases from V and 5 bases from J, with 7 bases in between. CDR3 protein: CASTLGDTQYF. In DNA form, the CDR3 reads TGTGCCAGCACCCTAGGAGATACGCAGTATTTT.

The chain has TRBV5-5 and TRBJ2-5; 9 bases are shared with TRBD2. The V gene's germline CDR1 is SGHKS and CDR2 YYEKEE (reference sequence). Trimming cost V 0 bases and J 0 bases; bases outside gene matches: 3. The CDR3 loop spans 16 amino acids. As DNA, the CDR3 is TGTGCCAGCAGCTTGGTTAGCGGGGGACACCAAGAGACCCAGTACTTC. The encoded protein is CASSLVSGGHQETQYF.

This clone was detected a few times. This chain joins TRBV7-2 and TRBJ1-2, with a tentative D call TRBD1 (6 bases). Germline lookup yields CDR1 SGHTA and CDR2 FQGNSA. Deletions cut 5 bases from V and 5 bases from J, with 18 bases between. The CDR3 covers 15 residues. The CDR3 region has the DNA TGTGCCAGCAGCCCTAGAGGGGGTGGGGATTATGGCTACACCTTC. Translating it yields CASSPRGGGDYGYTF.

CDR3: CSAAESPRGEQYF. The CDR3 bases are TGCAGCGCCGCGGAGAGCCCTAGGGGGGAGCAGTACTTC. J is TRBJ2-7 and V is TRBV29-1, with D perhaps TRBD1 (6 bases). This CDR3 comprises 13 residues. V was cut by 7 bases and J by 7 bases, with 20 bases left in between. The germline CDR1 and CDR2 sequences are SQVTM and ANQGSEA.

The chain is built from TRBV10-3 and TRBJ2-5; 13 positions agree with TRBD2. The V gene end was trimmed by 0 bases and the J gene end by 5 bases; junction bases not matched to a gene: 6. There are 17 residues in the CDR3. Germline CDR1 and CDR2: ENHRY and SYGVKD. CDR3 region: CAISESGLAGSHETQYF. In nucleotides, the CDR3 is TGTGCCATCAGTGAGTCGGGACTAGCGGGGTCTCACGAGACCCAGTACTTC.

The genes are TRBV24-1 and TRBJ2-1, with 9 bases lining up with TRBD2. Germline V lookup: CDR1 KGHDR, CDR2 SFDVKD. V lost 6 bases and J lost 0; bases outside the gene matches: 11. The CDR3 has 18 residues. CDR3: CATSPGLAGPSSYNEQFF. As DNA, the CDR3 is TGTGCCACCAGTCCAGGGCTAGCGGGACCCAGCTCCTACAATGAGCAGTTCTTC.

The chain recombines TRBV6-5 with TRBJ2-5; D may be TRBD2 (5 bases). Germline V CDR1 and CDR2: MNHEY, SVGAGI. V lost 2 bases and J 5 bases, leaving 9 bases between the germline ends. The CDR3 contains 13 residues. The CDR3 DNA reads TGTGCCAGCAGTTACGAGGGCGGGGAGACCCAGTACTTC. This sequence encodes CASSYEGGETQYF.